This paragraph covers one TCR beta chain sequence. This sample was taken from a study of blood T cell repertoires in COVID-19. Whole-study context: The origin of the acute and convalescent COVID-19 samples was the United States, Italy and Spain. Sample material is recorded as cDNA or gDNA derived from T cells, B-cell-depleted T cells, or PBMCs.

V was clipped by 4 bases and J by 2 bases; unmatched bases: 3. The CDR3 totals 13 residues. In germline, CDR1 is SGHRS, CDR2 YFSETQ. Original handling: Researchers report that nucleated cell counts were estimated from reference gene primer amplification. Clones were sequenced by immunoSEQ multiplex PCR, and TCRdb holds only the in-frame ones, with some missing. From that table come the V and J calls and clone size; the DNA was used to work out D and trimming. The sample has about half a million clones, approximately 83% seen once; the top ten hold approximately 2.9%. The chain employs TRBV5-1 and TRBJ2-7; 7 bases are a match to TRBD1. Sequencing input: peripheral blood. The sequence derives from a human donor in a cohort sampled during active COVID-19. The CDR3 DNA follows: TGCGCCAGCAGCCCACAGGGGACCTACGAGCAGTACTTC. It codes for CASSPQGTYEQYF.